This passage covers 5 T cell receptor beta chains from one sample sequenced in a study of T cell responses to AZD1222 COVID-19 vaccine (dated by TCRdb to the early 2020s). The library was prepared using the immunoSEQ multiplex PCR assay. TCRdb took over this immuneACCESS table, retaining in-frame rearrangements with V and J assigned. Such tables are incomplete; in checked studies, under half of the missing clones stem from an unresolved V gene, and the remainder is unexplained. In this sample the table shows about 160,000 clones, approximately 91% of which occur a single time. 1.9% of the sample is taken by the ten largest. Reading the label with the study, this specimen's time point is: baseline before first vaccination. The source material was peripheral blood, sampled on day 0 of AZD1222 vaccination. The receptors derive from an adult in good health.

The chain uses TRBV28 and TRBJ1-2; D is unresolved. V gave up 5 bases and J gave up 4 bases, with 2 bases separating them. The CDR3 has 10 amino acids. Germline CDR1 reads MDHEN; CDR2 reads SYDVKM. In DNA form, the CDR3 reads TGTGCCAGCAGTAGCTATGGCTACACCTTC. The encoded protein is CASSSYGYTF.

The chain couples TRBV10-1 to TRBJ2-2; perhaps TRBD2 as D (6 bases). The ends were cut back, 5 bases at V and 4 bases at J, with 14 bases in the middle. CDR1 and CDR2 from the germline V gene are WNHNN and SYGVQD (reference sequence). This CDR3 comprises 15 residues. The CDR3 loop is CASSSTGSSTGELFF. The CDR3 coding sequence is TGCGCCAGCAGTTCAACCGGGAGCTCCACCGGGGAGCTGTTTTTT.

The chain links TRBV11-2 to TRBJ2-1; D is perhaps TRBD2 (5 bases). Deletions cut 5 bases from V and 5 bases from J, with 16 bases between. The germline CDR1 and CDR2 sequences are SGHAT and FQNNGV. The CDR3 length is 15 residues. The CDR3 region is CASSPRSGSNNEQFF. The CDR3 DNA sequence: TGTGCCAGCAGCCCCCGGAGCGGTAGTAACAATGAGCAGTTCTTC.

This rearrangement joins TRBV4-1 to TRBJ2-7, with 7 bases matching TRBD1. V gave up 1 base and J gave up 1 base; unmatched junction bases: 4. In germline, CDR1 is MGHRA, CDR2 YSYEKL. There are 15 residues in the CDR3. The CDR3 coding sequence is TGCGCCAGCAGCCAAGTGGGACAGAGGTCCTACGAGCAGTACTTC. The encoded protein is CASSQVGQRSYEQYF.

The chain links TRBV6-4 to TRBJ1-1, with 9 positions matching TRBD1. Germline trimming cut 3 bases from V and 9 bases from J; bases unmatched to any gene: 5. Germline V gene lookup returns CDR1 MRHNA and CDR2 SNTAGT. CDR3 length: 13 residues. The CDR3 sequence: CASSEGQGTQAFF. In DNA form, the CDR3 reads TGTGCCAGCAGTGAGGGACAGGGCACGCAAGCTTTCTTT.